A single TCR beta chain is shown here with its context. The germline gene is not matched at one end of the junction; a read error may be the cause. This record belongs to a study of CDR3 diversity in severe acne. TCRdb reprocessed the PCR reads with MiXCR, giving one entry per CDR3 protein. The table has roughly 81,000 distinct CDR3 sequences, roughly half seen once; the top ten hold around 9.1%. Material: blood. This TCR was sampled from a male donor in good health, serving as a control.

For the CDR3, the DNA is TGCAGTGCTAGAGGACCCTTAAGGGGAGCGGGAGGGCCTGGTCTCTTC. This sequence encodes CSARGPLRGAGGPGLF. The chain carries TRBV20-1 and TRBJ2-1; TRBD2 matches at 10 bases. This CDR3 contains 16 residues. Germline CDR1 reads DFQATT; CDR2 reads SNEGSKA (reference sequence).